Sequencing of this T cell receptor (beta chain) was carried out in a study of blood T cells in healthy people across ages. Notes on this clonotype: Its antigen remains unknown.

Study results and limitations: The study could not conclusively compare naive and antigen-experienced cells, given its unsorted PBMCs.

Donation came from healthy Caucasian individuals in Russia who were aged about 6 to 95. Drawn from each donor were ten milliliters of peripheral blood. Total RNA was isolated from each sample in quantities of at least 6 micrograms. The use of a sample-barcoded 5' primer and a J-beta primer mix characterized a second PCR of roughly 7 to 12 cycles. TCRdb re-analysed the 5' RACE reads in MiXCR, keeping a single row per CDR3 protein. The table has 1,300,000 or so distinct CDR3 sequences, 55% to 75% seen once. The sequence derives from a man younger than 35 in good health. Sequenced sample: blood.

This CDR3 is CASSYSTGNTDTQYF. The CDR3 nucleotides are TGTGCCAGCAGTTACTCGACGGGCAACACAGATACGCAGTATTTT. The rearrangement links TRBV6-2 or TRBV6-3 to TRBJ2-3; no definite D call. This CDR3 region has 15 residues. CDR1 and CDR2 from the germline V gene are MNHEY and SVGEGT. Deletions cut 0 bases from V and 2 bases from J, with 9 bases between.